This is a list of T cell receptor beta chains from one sample in a study of T cell changes during pregnancy in multiple sclerosis. Generated by immunoSEQ multiplex PCR, the TCRdb table keeps only in-frame clones and is missing some. The repertoire includes tens of thousands of clones, almost 90% of them detected once, and 8% to 10% sits in the top ten. The sample consisted of peripheral blood, taken after pregnancy. The receptors originated from a female donor in good health, enrolled as a control in a pregnancy study. The CDR3 runs from the conserved cysteine through the conserved F or W. D genes are given only for firm matches. Clone size, where shown, is once, few, many, or a class for clones that have expanded.

abundance: NA
d_gene: NA
j_gene: TRBJ1-4
len: 11
v_gene: TRBV29-1
CDR3aa: CSVGGNEKLFF
CDR3nt: TGCAGCGTTGGAGGGAATGAAAAACTGTTTTTT

abundance: NA
d_gene: TRBD2
j_gene: TRBJ2-7
len: 15
v_gene: TRBV13
CDR3aa: CASSFSGGKSYEQYF
CDR3nt: TGTGCCAGCAGCTTCAGCGGGGGGAAGTCCTACGAGCAGTACTTC

abundance: NA
d_gene: NA
j_gene: TRBJ2-3
len: 14
v_gene: TRBV9
CDR3aa: CASSVSAGTDTQYF
CDR3nt: TGTGCCAGCAGCGTTAGCGCCGGCACAGATACGCAGTATTTT

abundance: NA
d_gene: TRBD1
j_gene: TRBJ2-5
len: 14
v_gene: TRBV19
CDR3aa: CASRDRGIGETQYF
CDR3nt: TGTGCCAGTAGGGACAGGGGTATTGGCGAGACCCAGTACTTC

abundance: NA
d_gene: TRBD1
j_gene: TRBJ1-2
len: 13
v_gene: TRBV6-5
CDR3aa: CASSQTGRDGYTF
CDR3nt: TGTGCCAGCAGCCAGACAGGGAGAGATGGCTACACCTTC

abundance: NA
d_gene: NA
j_gene: TRBJ1-1
len: 13
v_gene: TRBV25-1
CDR3aa: CASSEGTLGGAFF
CDR3nt: TGTGCCAGCAGTGAAGGGACCCTAGGAGGGGCTTTCTTT

abundance: once
d_gene: NA
j_gene: TRBJ2-3
len: 13
v_gene: TRBV19
CDR3aa: CASSRGGADTQYF
CDR3nt: TGTGCCAGTAGTAGGGGCGGGGCTGATACGCAGTATTTT

abundance: NA
d_gene: TRBD1
j_gene: TRBJ1-6
len: 14
v_gene: TRBV6-5
CDR3aa: CASRPGTGFSPLHF
CDR3nt: TGTGCCAGCAGGCCCGGGACAGGGTTCTCACCCCTCCACTTT

abundance: NA
d_gene: NA
j_gene: TRBJ2-7
len: 12
v_gene: TRBV6-5
CDR3aa: CASTAGHYEQYF
CDR3nt: TGTGCCAGCACGGCGGGGCACTACGAGCAGTACTTC

abundance: NA
d_gene: NA
j_gene: TRBJ2-1
len: 15
v_gene: TRBV9
CDR3aa: CASSVVVAAYNEQFF
CDR3nt: TGTGCCAGCAGCGTAGTAGTAGCGGCCTACAATGAGCAGTTCTTC

abundance: NA
d_gene: NA
j_gene: TRBJ2-4
len: 12
v_gene: TRBV7-9
CDR3aa: CASSPSRVIQYF
CDR3nt: TGTGCCAGCAGCCCGAGTCGCGTCATTCAGTACTTC

abundance: NA
d_gene: NA
j_gene: TRBJ1-5
len: 14
v_gene: TRBV12-5
CDR3aa: CASGLVQSNQPQHF
CDR3nt: TGTGCTAGTGGTTTGGTACAAAGCAATCAGCCCCAGCATTTT

abundance: NA
d_gene: TRBD2
j_gene: TRBJ2-3
len: 16
v_gene: TRBV5-6
CDR3aa: CASSRIAGGPGDTQYF
CDR3nt: TGTGCCAGCAGCAGGATAGCGGGGGGGCCGGGGGATACGCAGTATTTT

abundance: NA
d_gene: TRBD2
j_gene: TRBJ2-7
len: 14
v_gene: TRBV5-6
CDR3aa: CASSGRTSGYEQYF
CDR3nt: TGTGCCAGCAGCGGAAGGACTAGCGGTTACGAGCAGTACTTC

abundance: NA
d_gene: NA
j_gene: TRBJ1-2
len: 11
v_gene: TRBV29-1
CDR3aa: CSPCRVRGYTF
CDR3nt: TGCAGCCCTTGCAGGGTCCGAGGCTACACCTTC

abundance: NA
d_gene: TRBD2
j_gene: TRBJ2-1
len: 13
v_gene: TRBV7-9
CDR3aa: CASTSGTRNEQFF
CDR3nt: TGTGCCAGCACCAGCGGGACTAGGAATGAGCAGTTCTTC

abundance: few
d_gene: NA
j_gene: TRBJ1-1
len: 11
v_gene: TRBV7-2
CDR3aa: CASSPGQGRDF
CDR3nt: TGTGCCAGCAGCCCGGGCCAGGGCAGGGATTTT

abundance: NA
d_gene: TRBD1
j_gene: TRBJ1-2
len: 13
v_gene: TRBV10-3
CDR3aa: CAISQDRGLGYTF
CDR3nt: TGTGCCATCAGCCAGGACAGGGGGCTTGGCTACACCTTC

abundance: NA
d_gene: NA
j_gene: TRBJ2-5
len: 12
v_gene: TRBV18
CDR3aa: CASSPSGETQYF
CDR3nt: TGTGCCAGCTCACCTAGTGGAGAGACCCAGTACTTC

abundance: NA
d_gene: NA
j_gene: TRBJ2-2
len: 18
v_gene: TRBV10-3
CDR3aa: CAISEALSRDRNTGELFF
CDR3nt: TGTGCCATCAGTGAGGCGCTGAGCCGGGATAGAAACACCGGGGAGCTGTTTTTT

abundance: NA
d_gene: NA
j_gene: TRBJ1-1
len: 13
v_gene: TRBV11-3
CDR3aa: CASSYSAGTEAFF
CDR3nt: TGTGCCAGCAGCTACAGCGCCGGGACAGAAGCTTTCTTT

abundance: NA
d_gene: TRBD1
j_gene: TRBJ1-1
len: 17
v_gene: TRBV4-1
CDR3aa: CASSQAGQVTVNTEAFF
CDR3nt: TGCGCCAGCAGCCAGGCGGGACAGGTGACAGTGAACACTGAAGCTTTCTTT

abundance: once
d_gene: NA
j_gene: TRBJ1-2
len: 15
v_gene: TRBV28
CDR3aa: CASSLSGRDSYGYTF
CDR3nt: TGTGCCAGCAGTTTATCCGGCAGGGATTCCTATGGCTACACCTTC